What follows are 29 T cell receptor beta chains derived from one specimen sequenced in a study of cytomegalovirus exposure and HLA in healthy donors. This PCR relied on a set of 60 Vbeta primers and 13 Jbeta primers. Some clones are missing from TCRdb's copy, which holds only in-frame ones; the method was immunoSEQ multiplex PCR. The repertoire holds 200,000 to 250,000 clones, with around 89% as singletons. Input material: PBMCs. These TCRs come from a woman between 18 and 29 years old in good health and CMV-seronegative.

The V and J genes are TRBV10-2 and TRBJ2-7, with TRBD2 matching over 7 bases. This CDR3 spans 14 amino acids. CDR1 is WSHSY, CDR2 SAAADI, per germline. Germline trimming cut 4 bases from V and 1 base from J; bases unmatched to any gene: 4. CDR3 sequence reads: CASSASSGSYEQYF. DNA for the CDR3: TGCGCCAGCAGTGCGTCTAGCGGTTCCTACGAGCAGTACTTC.

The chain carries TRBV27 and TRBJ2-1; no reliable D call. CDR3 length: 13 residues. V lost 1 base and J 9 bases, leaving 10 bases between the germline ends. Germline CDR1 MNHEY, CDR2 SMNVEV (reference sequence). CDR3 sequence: CASSLLSRPEQFF. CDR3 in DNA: TGTGCCAGCAGTTTATTGTCTAGGCCTGAGCAGTTCTTC.

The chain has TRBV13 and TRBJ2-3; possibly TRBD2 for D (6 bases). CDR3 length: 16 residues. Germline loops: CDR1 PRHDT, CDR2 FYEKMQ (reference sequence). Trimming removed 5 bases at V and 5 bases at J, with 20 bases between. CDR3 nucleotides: TGTGCCAGCAGCACCACTACCGGGACTGGGTTAGATACGCAGTATTTT. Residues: CASSTTTGTGLDTQYF.

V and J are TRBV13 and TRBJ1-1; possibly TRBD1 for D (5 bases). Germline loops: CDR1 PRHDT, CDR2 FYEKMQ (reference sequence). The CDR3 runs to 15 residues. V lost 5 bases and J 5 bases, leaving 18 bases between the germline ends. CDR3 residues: CASSPVGQGKTEAFF. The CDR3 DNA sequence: TGTGCCAGCAGCCCTGTAGGGCAGGGTAAGACTGAAGCTTTCTTT.

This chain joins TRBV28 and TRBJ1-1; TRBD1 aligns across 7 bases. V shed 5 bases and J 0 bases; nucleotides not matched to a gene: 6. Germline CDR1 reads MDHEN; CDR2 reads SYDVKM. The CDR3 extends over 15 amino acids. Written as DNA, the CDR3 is TGTGCCAGCAGTAAACCGACAGGGATGAACACTGAAGCTTTCTTT. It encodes CASSKPTGMNTEAFF.

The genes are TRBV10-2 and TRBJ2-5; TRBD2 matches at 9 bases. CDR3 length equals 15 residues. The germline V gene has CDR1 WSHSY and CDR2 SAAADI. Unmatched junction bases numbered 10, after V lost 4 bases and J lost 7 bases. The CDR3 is CASSGSRGGPVTQYF. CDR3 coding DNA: TGCGCCAGCAGTGGATCGCGGGGGGGCCCAGTGACCCAGTACTTC.

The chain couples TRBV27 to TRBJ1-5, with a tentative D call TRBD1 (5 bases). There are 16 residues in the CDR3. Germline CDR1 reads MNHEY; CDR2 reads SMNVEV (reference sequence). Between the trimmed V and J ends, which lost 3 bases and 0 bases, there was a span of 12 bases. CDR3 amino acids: CASSLFSGGSNQPQHF. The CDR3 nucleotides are TGTGCCAGCAGTTTGTTCTCCGGGGGTAGCAATCAGCCCCAGCATTTT.

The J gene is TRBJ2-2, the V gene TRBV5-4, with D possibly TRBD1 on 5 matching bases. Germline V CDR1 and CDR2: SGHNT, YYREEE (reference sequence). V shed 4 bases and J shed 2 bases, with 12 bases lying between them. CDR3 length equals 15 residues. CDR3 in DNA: TGTGCCAGCAGCCGACTCCAGGGAAACACCGGGGAGCTGTTTTTT. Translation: CASSRLQGNTGELFF.

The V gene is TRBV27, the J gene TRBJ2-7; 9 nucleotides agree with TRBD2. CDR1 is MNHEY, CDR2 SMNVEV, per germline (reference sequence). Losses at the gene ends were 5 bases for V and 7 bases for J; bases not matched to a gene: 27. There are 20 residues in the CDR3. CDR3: CASSPRPQGGLSGRSWEQYF. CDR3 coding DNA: TGTGCCAGCAGTCCAAGGCCCCAAGGGGGCCTTAGCGGGAGATCTTGGGAGCAGTACTTC.

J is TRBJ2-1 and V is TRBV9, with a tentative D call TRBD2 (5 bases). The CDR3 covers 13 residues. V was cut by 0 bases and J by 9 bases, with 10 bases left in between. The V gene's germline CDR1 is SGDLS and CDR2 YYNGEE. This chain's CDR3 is CASSVGRTGEQFF. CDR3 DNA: TGTGCCAGCAGCGTAGGAAGGACTGGTGAGCAGTTCTTC. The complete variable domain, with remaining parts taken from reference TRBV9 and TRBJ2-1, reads DSGVTQTPKHLITATGQRVTLRCSPRSGDLSVYWYQQSLDQGLQFLIQYYNGEERAKGNILERFSAQQFPDLHSELNLSSLELGDSALYFCASSVGRTGEQFFGPGTRLTVL.

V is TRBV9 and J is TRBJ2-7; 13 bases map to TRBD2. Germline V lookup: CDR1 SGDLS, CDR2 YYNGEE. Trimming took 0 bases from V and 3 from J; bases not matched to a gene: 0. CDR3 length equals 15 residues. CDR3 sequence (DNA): TGTGCCAGCAGCGTAGGGACTAGCGGGAGCTACGAGCAGTACTTC. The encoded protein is CASSVGTSGSYEQYF.

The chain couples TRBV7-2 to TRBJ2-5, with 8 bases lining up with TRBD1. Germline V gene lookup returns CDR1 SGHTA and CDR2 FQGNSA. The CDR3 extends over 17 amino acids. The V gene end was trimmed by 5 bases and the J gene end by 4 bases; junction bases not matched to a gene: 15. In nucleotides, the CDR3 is TGTGCCAGCAGCCCGTGGGCAGGGGGCGGAAGTGGAGAGACCCAGTACTTC. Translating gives CASSPWAGGGSGETQYF. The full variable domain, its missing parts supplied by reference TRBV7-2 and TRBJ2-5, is GAGVSQSPSNKVTEKGKDVELRCDPISGHTALYWYRQSLGQGLEFLIYFQGNSAPDKSGLPSDRFSAERTGGSVSTLTIQRTQQEDSAVYLCASSPWAGGGSGETQYFGPGTRLLVL.

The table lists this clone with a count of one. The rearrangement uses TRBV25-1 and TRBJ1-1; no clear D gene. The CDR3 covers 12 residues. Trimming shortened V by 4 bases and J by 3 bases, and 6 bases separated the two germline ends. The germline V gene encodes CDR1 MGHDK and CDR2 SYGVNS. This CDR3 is CASSVLDTEAFF. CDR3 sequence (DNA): TGTGCCAGCAGTGTACTAGACACTGAAGCTTTCTTT.

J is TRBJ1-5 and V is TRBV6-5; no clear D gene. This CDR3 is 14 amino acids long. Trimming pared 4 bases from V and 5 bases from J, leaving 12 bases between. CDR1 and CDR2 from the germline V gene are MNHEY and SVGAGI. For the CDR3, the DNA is TGTGCCAGCAGTTTAATGGGAGTCGATCAGCCCCAGCATTTT. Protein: CASSLMGVDQPQHF.

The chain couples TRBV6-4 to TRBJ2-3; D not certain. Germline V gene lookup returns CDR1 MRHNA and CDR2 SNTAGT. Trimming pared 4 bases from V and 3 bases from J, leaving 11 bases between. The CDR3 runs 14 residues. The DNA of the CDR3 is TGTGCCAGCAGTGTAGGCGGCGCAACAGATACGCAGTATTTT. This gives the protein CASSVGGATDTQYF.

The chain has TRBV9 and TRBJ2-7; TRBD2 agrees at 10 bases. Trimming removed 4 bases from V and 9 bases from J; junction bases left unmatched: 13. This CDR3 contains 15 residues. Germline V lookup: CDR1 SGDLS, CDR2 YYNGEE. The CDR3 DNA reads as TGTGCCAGCAGCCAAGGACTAGCGGCTGGGCCCGGGCAGTACTTC. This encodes CASSQGLAAGPGQYF.

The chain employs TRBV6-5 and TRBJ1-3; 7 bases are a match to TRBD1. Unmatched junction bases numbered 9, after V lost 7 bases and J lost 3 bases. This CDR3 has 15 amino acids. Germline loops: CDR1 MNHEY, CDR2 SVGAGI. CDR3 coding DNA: TGTGCCAGCAAATTTGACAGGGAACGTGGAAACACCATATATTTT. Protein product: CASKFDRERGNTIYF.

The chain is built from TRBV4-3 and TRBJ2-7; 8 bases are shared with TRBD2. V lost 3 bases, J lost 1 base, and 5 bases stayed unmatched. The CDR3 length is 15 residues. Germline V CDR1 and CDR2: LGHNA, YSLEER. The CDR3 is CASSQLAGGSYEQYF. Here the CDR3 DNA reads TGCGCCAGCAGCCAGCTGGCGGGAGGATCCTACGAGCAGTACTTC.

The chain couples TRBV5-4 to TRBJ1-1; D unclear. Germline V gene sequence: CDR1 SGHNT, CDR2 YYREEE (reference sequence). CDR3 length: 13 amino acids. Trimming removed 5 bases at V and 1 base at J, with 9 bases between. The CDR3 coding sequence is TGTGCCAGCAGTTCGGGTCGGAACACTGAAGCTTTCTTT. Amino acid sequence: CASSSGRNTEAFF.

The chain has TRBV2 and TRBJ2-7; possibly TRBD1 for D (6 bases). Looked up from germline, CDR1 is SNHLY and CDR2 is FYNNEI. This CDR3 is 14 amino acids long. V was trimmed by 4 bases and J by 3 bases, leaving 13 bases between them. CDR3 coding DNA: TGTGCCAGCAGTGGTCAGGGGTCCGTCTACGAGCAGTACTTC. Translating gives CASSGQGSVYEQYF. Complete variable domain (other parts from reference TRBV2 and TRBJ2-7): EPEVTQTPSHQVTQMGQEVILRCVPISNHLYFYWYRQILGQKVEFLVSFYNNEISEKSEIFDDQFSVERPDGSNFTLKIRSTKLEDSAMYFCASSGQGSVYEQYFGPGTRLTVT.

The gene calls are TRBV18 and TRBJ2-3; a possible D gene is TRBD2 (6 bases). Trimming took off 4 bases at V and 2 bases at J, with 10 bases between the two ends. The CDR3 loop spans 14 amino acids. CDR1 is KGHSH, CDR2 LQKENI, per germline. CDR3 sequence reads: CASSLSGNTDTQYF. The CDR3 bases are TGTGCCAGCTCACTTAGCGGAAACACAGATACGCAGTATTTT. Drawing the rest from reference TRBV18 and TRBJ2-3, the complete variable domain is NAGVMQNPRHLVRRRGQEARLRCSPMKGHSHVYWYRQLPEEGLKFMVYLQKENIIDESGMPKERFSAEFPKEGPSILRIQQVVRGDSAAYFCASSLSGNTDTQYFGPGTRLTVL.

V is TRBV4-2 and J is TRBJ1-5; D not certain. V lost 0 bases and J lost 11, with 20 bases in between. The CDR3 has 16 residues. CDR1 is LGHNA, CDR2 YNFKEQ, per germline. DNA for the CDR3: TGTGCCAGCAGCCAAGATACTGCAGGAGGGAGGAGGGCCCAGCATTTT. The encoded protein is CASSQDTAGGRRAQHF.

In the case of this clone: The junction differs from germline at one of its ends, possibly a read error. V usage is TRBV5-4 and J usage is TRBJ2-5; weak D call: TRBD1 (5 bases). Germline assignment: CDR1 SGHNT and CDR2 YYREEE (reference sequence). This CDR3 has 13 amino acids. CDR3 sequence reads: CASSPQWGQPQNF. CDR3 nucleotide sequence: TGTGCCAGCAGCCCTCAATGGGGCCAACCCCAAAACTTC.

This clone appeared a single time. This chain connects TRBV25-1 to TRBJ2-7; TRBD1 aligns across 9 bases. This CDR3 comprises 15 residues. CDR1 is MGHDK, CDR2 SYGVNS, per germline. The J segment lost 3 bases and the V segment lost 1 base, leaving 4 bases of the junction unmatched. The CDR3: CASSESGTGNYEQYF. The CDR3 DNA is TGTGCCAGCAGTGAATCAGGGACAGGGAACTACGAGCAGTACTTC.

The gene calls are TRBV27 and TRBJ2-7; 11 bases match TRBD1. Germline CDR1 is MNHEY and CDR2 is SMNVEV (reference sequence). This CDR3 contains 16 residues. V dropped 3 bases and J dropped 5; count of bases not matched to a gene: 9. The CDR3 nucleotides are TGTGCCAGCAGTTTTTTTCCGGACAGGGGGCTTAACGAGCAGTACTTC. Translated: CASSFFPDRGLNEQYF.

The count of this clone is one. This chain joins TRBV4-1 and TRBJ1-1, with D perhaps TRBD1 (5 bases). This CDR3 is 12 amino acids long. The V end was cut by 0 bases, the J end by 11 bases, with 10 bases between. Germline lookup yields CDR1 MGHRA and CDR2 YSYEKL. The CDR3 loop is CASSQDSRVAFF. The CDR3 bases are TGCGCCAGCAGCCAAGATTCCAGGGTTGCTTTCTTT.

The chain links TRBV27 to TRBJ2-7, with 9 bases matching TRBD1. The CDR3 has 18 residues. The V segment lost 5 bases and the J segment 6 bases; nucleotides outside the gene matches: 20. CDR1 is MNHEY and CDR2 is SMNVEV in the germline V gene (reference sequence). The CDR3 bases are TGTGCCAGCAGTCCACAGTCCCGGGACAGGGCGGGGACCCTCGAGCAGTACTTC. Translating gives CASSPQSRDRAGTLEQYF.

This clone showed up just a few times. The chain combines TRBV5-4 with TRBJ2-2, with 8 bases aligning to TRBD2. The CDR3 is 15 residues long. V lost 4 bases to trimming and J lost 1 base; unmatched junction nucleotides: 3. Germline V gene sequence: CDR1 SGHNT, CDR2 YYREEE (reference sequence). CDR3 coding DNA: TGTGCCAGCAGCACCCTAGCGGGGAACACCGGGGAGCTGTTTTTT. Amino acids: CASSTLAGNTGELFF. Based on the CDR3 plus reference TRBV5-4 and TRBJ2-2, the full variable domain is ETGVTQSPTHLIKTRGQQVTLRCSSQSGHNTVSWYQQALGQGPQFIFQYYREEENGRGNFPPRFSGLQFPNYSSELNVNALELDDSALYLCASSTLAGNTGELFFGEGSRLTVL.

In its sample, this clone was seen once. The DNA for the CDR3 is TGTGCCAGCAGTTTAGGCAGGTTGGGCGAGCAGTACTTC. Encoded protein: CASSLGRLGEQYF. V is TRBV28 and J is TRBJ2-7; D is uncertain. CDR1 and CDR2 (germline): MDHEN, SYDVKM. The CDR3 has 13 residues. Deletions cut 2 bases from V and 6 bases from J, with 11 bases between.